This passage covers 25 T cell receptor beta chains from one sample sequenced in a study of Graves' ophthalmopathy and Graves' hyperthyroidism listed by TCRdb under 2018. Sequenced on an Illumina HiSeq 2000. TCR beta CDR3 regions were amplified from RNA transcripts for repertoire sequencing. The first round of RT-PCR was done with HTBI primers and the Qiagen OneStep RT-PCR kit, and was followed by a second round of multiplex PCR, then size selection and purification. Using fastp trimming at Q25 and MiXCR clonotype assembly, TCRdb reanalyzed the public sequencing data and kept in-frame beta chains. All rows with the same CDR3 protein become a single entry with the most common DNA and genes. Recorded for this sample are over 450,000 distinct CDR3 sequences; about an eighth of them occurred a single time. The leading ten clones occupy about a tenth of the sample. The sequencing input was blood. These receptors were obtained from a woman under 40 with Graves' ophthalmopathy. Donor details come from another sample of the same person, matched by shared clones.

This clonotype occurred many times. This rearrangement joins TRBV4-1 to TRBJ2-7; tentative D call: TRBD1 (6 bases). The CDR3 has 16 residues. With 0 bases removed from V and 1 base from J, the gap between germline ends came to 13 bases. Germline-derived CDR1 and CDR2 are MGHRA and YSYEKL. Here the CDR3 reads CASSQEATGISYEQYF. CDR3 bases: TGCGCCAGCAGCCAAGAAGCTACAGGGATTTCCTACGAGCAGTACTTC.

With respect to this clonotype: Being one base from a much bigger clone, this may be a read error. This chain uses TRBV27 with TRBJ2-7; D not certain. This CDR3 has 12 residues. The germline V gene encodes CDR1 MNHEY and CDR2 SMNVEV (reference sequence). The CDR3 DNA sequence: TGTGCCAGCAGTTTATTTGGTGGCGAGCAGGACTTC. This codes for CASSLFGGEQDF.

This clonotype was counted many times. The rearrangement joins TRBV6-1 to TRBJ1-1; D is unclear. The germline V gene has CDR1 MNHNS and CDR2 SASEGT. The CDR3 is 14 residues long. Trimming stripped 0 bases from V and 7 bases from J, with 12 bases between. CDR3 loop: CASSEADGNGEAFF. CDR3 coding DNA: TGTGCCAGCAGTGAAGCGGACGGCAATGGTGAAGCTTTCTTT.

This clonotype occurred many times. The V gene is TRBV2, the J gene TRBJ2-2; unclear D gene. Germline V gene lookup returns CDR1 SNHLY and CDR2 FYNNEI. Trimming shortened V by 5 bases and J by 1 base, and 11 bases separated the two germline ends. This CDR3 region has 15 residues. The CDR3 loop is CASSKGSQNTGELFF. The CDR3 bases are TGTGCCAGCAGTAAGGGATCTCAGAACACCGGGGAGCTGTTTTTT.

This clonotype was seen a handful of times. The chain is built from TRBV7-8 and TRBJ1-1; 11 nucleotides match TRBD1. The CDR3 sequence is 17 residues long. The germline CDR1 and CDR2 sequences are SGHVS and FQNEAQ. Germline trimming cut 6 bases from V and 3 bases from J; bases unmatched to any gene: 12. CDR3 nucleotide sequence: TGTGCCAGCAGTTTCAGCGGGACAGGGGGTTTGGACACTGAAGCTTTCTTT. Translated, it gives CASSFSGTGGLDTEAFF.

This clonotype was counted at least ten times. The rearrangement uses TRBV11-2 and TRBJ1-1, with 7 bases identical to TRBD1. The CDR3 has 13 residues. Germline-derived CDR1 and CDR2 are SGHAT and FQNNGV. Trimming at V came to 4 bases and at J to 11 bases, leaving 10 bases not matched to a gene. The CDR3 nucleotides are TGTGCCAGCAGCTCAGGGACAGCAACAGCGGCTTTCTTT. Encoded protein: CASSSGTATAAFF.

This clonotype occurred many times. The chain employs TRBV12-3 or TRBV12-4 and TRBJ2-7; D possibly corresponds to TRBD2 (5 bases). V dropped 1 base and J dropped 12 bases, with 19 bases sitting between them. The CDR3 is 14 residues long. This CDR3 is CASSLEGSVGSRYF. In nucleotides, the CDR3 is TGTGCCAGCAGTTTAGAGGGTTCGGTTGGGAGTCGGTACTTC.

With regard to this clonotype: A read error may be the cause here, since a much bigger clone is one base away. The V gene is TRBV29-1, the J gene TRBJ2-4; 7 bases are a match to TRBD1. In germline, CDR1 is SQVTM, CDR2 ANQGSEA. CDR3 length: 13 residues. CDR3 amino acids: CSVEEWTGNIKYF. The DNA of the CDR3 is TGCAGCGTTGAAGAATGGACAGGTAACATTAAGTACTTC.

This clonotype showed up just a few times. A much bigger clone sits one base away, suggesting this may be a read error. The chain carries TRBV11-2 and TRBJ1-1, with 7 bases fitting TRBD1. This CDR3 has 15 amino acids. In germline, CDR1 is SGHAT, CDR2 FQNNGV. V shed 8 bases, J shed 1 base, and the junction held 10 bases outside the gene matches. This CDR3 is CASGARQGSNTEAFF. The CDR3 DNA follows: TGTGCCAGCGGCGCCCGACAGGGTTCGAACACTGAAGCTTTCTTT.

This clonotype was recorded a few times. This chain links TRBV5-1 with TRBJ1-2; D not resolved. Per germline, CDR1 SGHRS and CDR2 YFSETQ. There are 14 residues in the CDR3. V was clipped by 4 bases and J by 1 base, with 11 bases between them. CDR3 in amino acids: CASSANSVNYGYTF. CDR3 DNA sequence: TGCGCCAGCAGCGCCAACTCTGTTAACTATGGCTACACCTTC.

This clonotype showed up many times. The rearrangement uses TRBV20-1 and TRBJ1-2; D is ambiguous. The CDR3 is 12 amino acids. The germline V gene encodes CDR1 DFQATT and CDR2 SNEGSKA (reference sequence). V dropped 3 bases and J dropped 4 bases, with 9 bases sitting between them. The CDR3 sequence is CSAREGTYGYTF. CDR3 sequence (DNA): TGCAGTGCTAGGGAGGGAACCTATGGCTACACCTTC.

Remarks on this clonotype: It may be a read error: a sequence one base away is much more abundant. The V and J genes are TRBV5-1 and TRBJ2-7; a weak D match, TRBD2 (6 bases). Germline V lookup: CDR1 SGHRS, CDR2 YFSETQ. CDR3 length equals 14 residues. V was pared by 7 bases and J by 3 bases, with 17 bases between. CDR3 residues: CASRPEGLFYEQYF. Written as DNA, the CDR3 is TGCGCCAGCCGCCCGGAGGGGCTTTTCTACGAGCAGTACTTC.

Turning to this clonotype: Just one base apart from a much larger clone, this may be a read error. The CDR3 loop is CASSLASRQYEACF. The DNA for the CDR3 is TGTGCCAGCAGTTTAGCATCGAGACAATATGAAGCTTGCTTT. The J gene is TRBJ1-1, the V gene TRBV28; no reliable D call. This CDR3 comprises 14 residues. Germline loops: CDR1 MDHEN, CDR2 SYDVKM.

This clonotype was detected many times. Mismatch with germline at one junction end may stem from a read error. In DNA form, the CDR3 reads TGTGCCAGCAGCTTAGGCGGGCTGAACACCGGGGAGCTGTTTTTT. It yields the protein CASSLGGLNTGELFF. The chain is built from TRBV12-3 or TRBV12-4 and TRBJ2-2; D possibly corresponds to TRBD2 (5 bases). The length of the CDR3 is 15 residues.

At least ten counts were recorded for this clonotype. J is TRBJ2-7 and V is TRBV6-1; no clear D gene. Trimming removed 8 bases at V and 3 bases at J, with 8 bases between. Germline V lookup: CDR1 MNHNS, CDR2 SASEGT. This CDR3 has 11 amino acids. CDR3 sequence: CASDDGYEQYF. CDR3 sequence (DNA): TGTGCCAGCGATGACGGCTACGAGCAGTACTTC.

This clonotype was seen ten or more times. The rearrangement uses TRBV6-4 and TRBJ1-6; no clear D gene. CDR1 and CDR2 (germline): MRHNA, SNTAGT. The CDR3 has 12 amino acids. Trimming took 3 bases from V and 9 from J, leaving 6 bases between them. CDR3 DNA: TGTGCCAGCAGTGAAAGGCTTTCACCCCTCCACTTT. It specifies CASSERLSPLHF.

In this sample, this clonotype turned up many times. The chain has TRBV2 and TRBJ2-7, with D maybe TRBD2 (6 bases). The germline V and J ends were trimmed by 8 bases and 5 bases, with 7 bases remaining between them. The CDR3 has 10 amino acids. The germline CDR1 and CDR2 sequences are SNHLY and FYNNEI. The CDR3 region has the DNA TGTGCCAGCGGCGGGAACGAGCAGTACTTC. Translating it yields CASGGNEQYF.

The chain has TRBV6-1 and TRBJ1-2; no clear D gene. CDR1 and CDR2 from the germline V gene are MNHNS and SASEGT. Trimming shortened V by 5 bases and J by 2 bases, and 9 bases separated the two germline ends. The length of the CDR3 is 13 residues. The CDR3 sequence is CASSPRENYGYTF. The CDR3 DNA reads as TGTGCCAGCAGTCCCCGGGAGAACTATGGCTACACCTTC.

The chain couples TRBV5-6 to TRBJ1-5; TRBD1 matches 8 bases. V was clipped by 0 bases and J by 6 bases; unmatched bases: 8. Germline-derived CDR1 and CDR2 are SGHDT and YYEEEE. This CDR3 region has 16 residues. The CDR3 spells CASSLAGTGGGQPQHF. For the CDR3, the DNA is TGTGCCAGCAGCTTGGCAGGGACAGGCGGGGGTCAGCCCCAGCATTTT.

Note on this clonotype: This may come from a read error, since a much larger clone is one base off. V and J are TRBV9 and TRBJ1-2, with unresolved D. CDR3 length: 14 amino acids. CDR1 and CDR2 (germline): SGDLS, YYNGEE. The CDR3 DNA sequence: TGTGCCAGCAGCGTAGATTACCCTGCGAATGGCTACAGCTTC. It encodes CASSVDYPANGYSF. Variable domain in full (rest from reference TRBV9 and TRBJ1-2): DSGVTQTPKHLITATGQRVTLRCSPRSGDLSVYWYQQSLDQGLQFLIQYYNGEERAKGNILERFSAQQFPDLHSELNLSSLELGDSALYFCASSVDYPANGYSFGSGTRLTVV.

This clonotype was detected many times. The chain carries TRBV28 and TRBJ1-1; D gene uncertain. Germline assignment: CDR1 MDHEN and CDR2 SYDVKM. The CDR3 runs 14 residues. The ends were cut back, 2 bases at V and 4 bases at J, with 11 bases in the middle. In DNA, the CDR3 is TGTGCCAGCAGTTTAGAGGTGTTTGGCACTGAAGCTTTCTTT. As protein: CASSLEVFGTEAFF. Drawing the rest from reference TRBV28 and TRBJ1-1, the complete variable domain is DVKVTQSSRYLVKRTGEKVFLECVQDMDHENMFWYRQDPGLGLRLIYFSYDVKMKEKGDIPEGYSVSREKKERFSLILESASTNQTSMYLCASSLEVFGTEAFFGQGTRLTVV.

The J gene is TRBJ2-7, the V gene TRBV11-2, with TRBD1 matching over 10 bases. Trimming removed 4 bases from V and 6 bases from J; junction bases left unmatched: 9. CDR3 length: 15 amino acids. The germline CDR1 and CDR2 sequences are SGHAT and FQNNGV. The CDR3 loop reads CASSWRTGGVSEQYF. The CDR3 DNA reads TGTGCCAGCAGCTGGAGGACAGGGGGGGTGAGCGAGCAGTACTTC.

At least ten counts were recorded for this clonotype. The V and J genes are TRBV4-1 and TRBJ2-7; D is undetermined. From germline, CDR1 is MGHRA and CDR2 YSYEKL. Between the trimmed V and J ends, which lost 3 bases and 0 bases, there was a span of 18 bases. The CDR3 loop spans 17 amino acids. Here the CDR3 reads CASSHLHGSQTSYEQYF. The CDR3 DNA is TGCGCCAGCAGCCACCTACATGGAAGCCAAACCTCCTACGAGCAGTACTTC.

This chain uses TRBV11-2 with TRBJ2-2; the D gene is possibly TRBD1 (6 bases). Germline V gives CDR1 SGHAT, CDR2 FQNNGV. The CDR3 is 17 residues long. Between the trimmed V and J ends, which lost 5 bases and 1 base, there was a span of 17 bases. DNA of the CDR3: TGTGCCAGCAGCCCCATCCGAGGGACAATGAACACCGGGGAGCTGTTTTTT. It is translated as CASSPIRGTMNTGELFF.

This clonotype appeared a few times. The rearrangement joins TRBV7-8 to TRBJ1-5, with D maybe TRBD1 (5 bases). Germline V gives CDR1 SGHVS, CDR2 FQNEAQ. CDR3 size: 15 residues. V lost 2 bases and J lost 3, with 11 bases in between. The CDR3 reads CASSLQSGTNQPQHF. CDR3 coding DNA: TGTGCCAGCAGCTTACAATCAGGGACCAATCAGCCCCAGCATTTT.